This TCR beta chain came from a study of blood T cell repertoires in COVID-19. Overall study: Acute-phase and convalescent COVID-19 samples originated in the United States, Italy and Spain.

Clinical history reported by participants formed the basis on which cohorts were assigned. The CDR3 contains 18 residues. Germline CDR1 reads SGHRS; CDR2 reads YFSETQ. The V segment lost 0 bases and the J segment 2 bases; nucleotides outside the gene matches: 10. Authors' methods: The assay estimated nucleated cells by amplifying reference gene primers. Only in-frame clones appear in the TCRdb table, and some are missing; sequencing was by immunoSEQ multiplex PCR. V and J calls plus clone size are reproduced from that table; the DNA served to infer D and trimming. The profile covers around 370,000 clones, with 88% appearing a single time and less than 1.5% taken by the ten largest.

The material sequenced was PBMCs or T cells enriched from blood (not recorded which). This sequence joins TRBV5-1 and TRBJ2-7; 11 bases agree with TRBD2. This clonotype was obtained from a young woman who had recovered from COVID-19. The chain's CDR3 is CASSLALAGGPNPYEQYF. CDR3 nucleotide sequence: TGCGCCAGCAGCTTGGCTCTAGCGGGGGGCCCAAATCCCTACGAGCAGTACTTC.